The T cell receptor beta chain described here comes from a study of OX40 agonist ivuxolimab in advanced cancers. Overall study: Intravenous ivuxolimab was administered to patients every 2 weeks at 0.01 to 10 mg/kg. Study-wide results and limits: CD8+ T cells were the subset that, on average, had more expanded clones than CD4+. Antigen specificity was not determined for the expanded peripheral T cells.

The CDR3 is made up of 15 amino acids. Trimming pared 5 bases from V and 1 base from J, leaving 14 bases between. CDR1 and CDR2 (germline): SEHNR, FQNEAQ (reference sequence). Profiled with immunoSEQ multiplex PCR; TCRdb holds only in-frame clones, not every one. The data show roughly 24,000 clones, roughly 79% seen once. Notes on this clone: The target antigen is unknown.

Blood was sampled at baseline, cycle 4 day 1, and cycle 7 day 1. The chain uses TRBV7-9 and TRBJ1-1; D not resolved. This sequence was found in an adult with an advanced solid tumor such as melanoma, head and neck, liver or kidney cancer. The material sequenced was CD4+ or CD8+ T cells sorted from blood, taken in a trial of the OX40 agonist ivuxolimab. The CDR3 loop reads CASSPLPIANTEAFF. As DNA, the CDR3 is TGTGCCAGCAGCCCCTTACCCATCGCGAACACTGAAGCTTTCTTT.